This entry lists 26 T cell receptor beta chains sequenced from one sample in a study of CD4 and CD8 cells across lung adenocarcinoma regions. TCRdb analysed the PCR reads with MiXCR anew, one entry per CDR3 protein. The top ten hold 23% of the sample, which has about 5,300 distinct CDR3 sequences, approximately 67% seen once. The sequenced material came from CD4+ T cells from the center of a lung tumor. These receptors all come from a female donor with lung adenocarcinoma. The CD4 and CD8 labels of this study may be unreliable.

This clonotype has a handful of counts. CDR3 coding DNA: TGCGCCAGCAGTGAGTCCGGGACAGGGAATGAGCAGTTCTTC. Its protein is CASSESGTGNEQFF. This rearrangement joins TRBV10-1 to TRBJ2-1; 9 bases agree with TRBD1. The V gene end was trimmed by 0 bases and the J gene end by 7 bases; junction bases not matched to a gene: 1. Looked up from germline, CDR1 is WNHNN and CDR2 is SYGVQD (reference sequence). The CDR3 extends over 14 amino acids.

Sample share makes this clonotype large (0.1 to 1%). This sequence joins TRBV10-1 and TRBJ2-1; D possibly matches TRBD1 or TRBD2 (5 bases each). Germline V lookup: CDR1 WNHNN, CDR2 SYGVQD (reference sequence). This CDR3 is built from 14 residues. V lost 8 bases to trimming and J lost 5 bases, with 16 bases between them. CDR3 DNA: TGCGCCAGCTCCACCCCGGGGCAGCACAATGAGCAGTTCTTC. Translation: CASSTPGQHNEQFF.

The chain recombines TRBV6-1 with TRBJ2-1; 10 positions agree with TRBD2. This CDR3 has 15 residues. From germline, CDR1 is MNHNS and CDR2 SASEGT. The junction had 10 bases not matched to a gene; V was cut back by 7 bases and J by 7 bases. CDR3 region: CASKSEAGGRNEQFF. CDR3 DNA: TGTGCCAGCAAGTCGGAAGCGGGAGGGCGGAATGAGCAGTTCTTC.

The rearrangement uses TRBV12-3 or TRBV12-4 and TRBJ1-1; 7 bases fit TRBD1. The V gene end was trimmed by 1 base and the J gene end by 8 bases; junction bases not matched to a gene: 7. The CDR3 runs to 14 residues. CDR3 sequence: CASSLGLQGTEAFF. The CDR3 DNA reads TGTGCCAGCAGTTTAGGGCTACAGGGGACCGAAGCTTTCTTT.

This chain connects TRBV24-1 to TRBJ2-3, with D tentatively TRBD1 or TRBD2 (5 bases each). CDR3 size: 18 residues. Trimming pared 0 bases from V and 2 bases from J, leaving 17 bases between. From germline, CDR1 is KGHDR and CDR2 SFDVKD. The CDR3 reads CATSDLPGTGELTDTQYF. For the CDR3, the DNA is TGTGCCACCAGTGATTTGCCCGGGACCGGGGAACTCACAGATACGCAGTATTTT.

This clonotype is large by share. The rearrangement uses TRBV25-1 and TRBJ2-3, with D possibly called TRBD1 or TRBD2 (5 bases each). CDR3 length: 16 residues. Germline V CDR1 and CDR2: MGHDK, SYGVNS. Trimming left V 7 bases short and J 2 bases short, with 19 bases between. CDR3 sequence reads: CASTPGPQAATDTQYF. The DNA of the CDR3 is TGTGCCAGCACCCCGGGACCCCAAGCAGCCACAGATACGCAGTATTTT. Together with reference TRBV25-1 and TRBJ2-3, the CDR3 gives the full variable domain: EADIYQTPRYLVIGTGKKITLECSQTMGHDKMYWYQQDPGMELHLIHYSYGVNSTEKGDLSSESTVSRIRTEHFPLTLESARPSHTSQYLCASTPGPQAATDTQYFGPGTRLTVL.

The gene calls are TRBV12-3 or TRBV12-4 and TRBJ2-2; 7 nucleotides match TRBD1. V trimming: 7 bases; J trimming: 4 bases; junction bases outside the gene matches: 6. The CDR3 contains 14 residues. This chain's CDR3 is CASTLGTATGELFF. The CDR3 region has the DNA TGTGCCAGCACCTTGGGGACAGCCACCGGGGAGCTGTTTTTT.

This clonotype is a singleton in its sample. The genes are TRBV7-8 and TRBJ2-5, with 9 bases fitting TRBD1. The J call is in doubt because the DNA end fits TRBJ2-7 better. The length of the CDR3 is 13 residues. Germline CDR1 reads SGHVS; CDR2 reads FQNEAQ. DNA of the CDR3: TGTGCCAGCAGCTGGACAGGGGAGGGCGAGCAGTACTTC. Translated: CASSWTGEGEQYF.

The J gene is TRBJ2-5, the V gene TRBV27; D possibly corresponds to TRBD2 (7 bases). The DNA end is a closer match to TRBJ2-1, so the J assignment may be wrong. Germline V lookup: CDR1 MNHEY, CDR2 SMNVEV (reference sequence). The CDR3 consists of 14 residues. CDR3 sequence (DNA): TGTGCCAGCAGTTTAAGGGGGAGGGGGGATGAGCAGTTCTTC. Protein sequence: CASSLRGRGDEQFF.

A word on this clonotype: Compared with germline, one end of the junction differs, possibly owing to a read error. The chain joins TRBV6-1 to TRBJ2-1; 10 bases fit TRBD2. Germline lookup yields CDR1 MNHNS and CDR2 SASEGT. This CDR3 has 15 residues. The CDR3 DNA reads TGTGCCAGCAGCGAAGCACTAGCGGGGATCAATGAGCAGTTCTTC. Protein sequence: CASSEALAGINEQFF.

CDR3 sequence reads: CASSPQGTGNTIYF. For the CDR3, the DNA is TGTGCCAGCAGCCCCCAGGGTACTGGAAACACCATATATTTT. The V gene is TRBV12-3 or TRBV12-4, the J gene TRBJ1-3, with D perhaps TRBD1 (5 bases). The CDR3 is 14 residues long. V lost 6 bases, J lost 2 bases, and 11 bases lay in between.

The genes are TRBV6-1 and TRBJ2-3; TRBD1 aligns across 8 bases. This CDR3 region has 14 residues. From germline, CDR1 is MNHNS and CDR2 SASEGT. V shed 3 bases and J 2 bases; nucleotides not matched to a gene: 1. The CDR3 bases are TGTGCCAGCAGTGACAGGGGGCCCACAGATACGCAGTATTTT. Translated, it gives CASSDRGPTDTQYF.

This clonotype occurred a few times. The rearrangement links TRBV6-1 to TRBJ1-4; D perhaps matches TRBD1 (5 bases). CDR1 and CDR2 from the germline V gene are MNHNS and SASEGT. Trimming removed 6 bases at V and 7 bases at J, with 15 bases between. The CDR3 loop spans 14 amino acids. Written as DNA, the CDR3 is TGTGCCAGCAGGGACCAGGGTGGGGGTGAAAAACTGTTTTTT. Protein sequence: CASRDQGGGEKLFF.

In its sample, this clonotype ranks as medium-sized. The J gene is TRBJ2-5, the V gene TRBV25-1, with D possibly TRBD2 on 6 matching bases. V dropped 8 bases and J dropped 5 bases, with 18 bases sitting between them. The germline V gene has CDR1 MGHDK and CDR2 SYGVNS. The CDR3 is 14 amino acids. The CDR3 bases are TGTGCCAGCCTTCCCAAAGTAGGAGGGGAGACCCAGTACTTC. This codes for CASLPKVGGETQYF. Combining the CDR3 with reference TRBV25-1 and TRBJ2-5 gives the whole variable domain EADIYQTPRYLVIGTGKKITLECSQTMGHDKMYWYQQDPGMELHLIHYSYGVNSTEKGDLSSESTVSRIRTEHFPLTLESARPSHTSQYLCASLPKVGGETQYFGPGTRLLVL.

This clonotype was detected once. The J gene is TRBJ2-5, the V gene TRBV12-3 or TRBV12-4; D may be TRBD1 or TRBD2 (6 bases each). The J call could be wrong; TRBJ2-7 is a better fit for the DNA end. The CDR3 covers 13 residues. As DNA, the CDR3 is TGTGCCAGCAGTTTAAAGGGGGGCTACGAGCAGTACTTC. It is translated as CASSLKGGYEQYF.

The chain joins TRBV6-1 to TRBJ1-1; D is ambiguous. V was pared by 3 bases and J by 5 bases, with 16 bases between. Germline loops: CDR1 MNHNS, CDR2 SASEGT. This CDR3 region has 15 residues. DNA for the CDR3: TGTGCCAGCAGTGATCAATTTGGGGTGGCTACTGAAGCTTTCTTT. As protein: CASSDQFGVATEAFF.

The chain combines TRBV6-4 with TRBJ2-3; tentative D call: TRBD2 (7 bases). Deletions cut 8 bases from V and 9 bases from J, with 27 bases between. Per germline, CDR1 MRHNA and CDR2 SNTAGT. The CDR3 totals 16 residues. CDR3 residues: CASGGRGGGVQETQYF. The CDR3 coding sequence is TGTGCCAGCGGGGGCCGCGGGGGTGGCGTCCAAGAGACGCAGTATTTT.

By share, this clonotype ranks as medium-sized (0.01 to 0.1%). V is TRBV11-2 and J is TRBJ2-3; D gene unclear. Trimming shortened V by 1 base and J by 5 bases, and 10 bases separated the two germline ends. CDR3 length equals 14 residues. The germline V gene has CDR1 SGHAT and CDR2 FQNNGV. The chain's CDR3 is CASSLAAAKDTQYF. CDR3 nucleotide sequence: TGTGCCAGCAGCTTAGCGGCCGCTAAAGATACGCAGTATTTT.

The rearrangement uses TRBV27 and TRBJ2-5; 13 nucleotides align to TRBD2. Trimming removed 5 bases from V and 3 bases from J; junction bases left unmatched: 15. Germline CDR1 and CDR2: MNHEY and SMNVEV (reference sequence). CDR3 length: 19 residues. The CDR3 nucleotides read TGTGCCAGCAGTCTCAGGACTAGCGGGGGATCCCAGCCTAAAGAGACCCAGTACTTC. Its translation is CASSLRTSGGSQPKETQYF.

V gene TRBV5-1 combines with J gene TRBJ1-1; D possibly corresponds to TRBD1 (5 bases). Between the trimmed V and J ends, which lost 7 bases and 5 bases, there was a span of 15 bases. Germline CDR1 SGHRS, CDR2 YFSETQ. The CDR3 extends over 13 amino acids. This chain's CDR3 is CASSSTEGTEAFF. The CDR3, as DNA: TGCGCCAGCTCTTCGACTGAGGGGACTGAAGCTTTCTTT.

This chain connects TRBV7-3 to TRBJ2-1, with D unclear. The CDR3 totals 13 residues. V dropped 6 bases and J dropped 6 bases, with 12 bases sitting between them. CDR1 is SGHTA, CDR2 FQGTGA, per germline. The CDR3, as DNA: TGTGCCAGCAGATTTCGCGAAATCAATGAGCAGTTCTTC. Encoded protein: CASRFREINEQFF.

This clonotype was counted a single time. The chain has TRBV6-1 and TRBJ1-1; TRBD1 might be the D (5 bases). Germline V CDR1 and CDR2: MNHNS, SASEGT. This CDR3 is built from 14 residues. The ends were cut back, 7 bases at V and 4 bases at J, with 16 bases in the middle. The CDR3 DNA sequence: TGTGCCAGCATCCCCCCGGGGCCCCGCACTGAAGCTTTCTTT. This translates into CASIPPGPRTEAFF.

This chain uses TRBV7-2 with TRBJ2-1, with 8 bases lining up with TRBD2. The DNA end favors TRBJ2-2, so the J call may be wrong. Germline V lookup: CDR1 SGHTA, CDR2 FQGNSA. The CDR3 runs 15 residues. CDR3 protein: CASSLGSGAYGELFF. CDR3 DNA sequence: TGTGCCAGCAGCTTAGGTAGCGGGGCCTACGGTGAGCTGTTTTTT.

The chain joins TRBV6-1 to TRBJ2-5; TRBD2 matches 8 bases. The end of the DNA aligns better with TRBJ2-7, so the J call may be wrong. CDR1 is MNHNS, CDR2 SASEGT, per germline. CDR3 size: 17 residues. The CDR3 is CASSAAGTRGFGGEQYF. The CDR3 region has the DNA TGTGCCAGCAGTGCTGCCGGGACTAGAGGCTTTGGCGGCGAGCAGTACTTC.

This chain uses TRBV6-1 with TRBJ2-7, with D tentatively TRBD2 (5 bases). V lost 7 bases, J lost 2 bases, and 6 bases lay in between. The CDR3 runs to 11 residues. Germline CDR1 and CDR2: MNHNS and SASEGT. CDR3 residues: CASKRTYEQYF. Written as DNA, the CDR3 is TGTGCCAGCAAGCGGACCTACGAGCAGTACTTC.

The chain uses TRBV6-1 and TRBJ2-3; 10 bases line up with TRBD2. CDR1 is MNHNS and CDR2 is SASEGT in the germline V gene. V gave up 6 bases and J gave up 3 bases; unmatched junction bases: 9. This CDR3 spans 16 amino acids. The CDR3 coding sequence is TGTGCCAGCAGACTCTCCTTGACTAGCGGGACAGATACGCAGTATTTT. It is translated as CASRLSLTSGTDTQYF.